A selection of T cell receptor beta chains follows, all from one sample in a study of CD8 T cells in Susac syndrome. Each CDR3 protein gets one entry after TCRdb re-called the immunoSEQ multiplex PCR reads with MiXCR. The sample includes a few hundred thousand distinct CDR3 sequences, about 96% of them seen just once. Sequenced sample: CD4+ T cells from PBMCs. These receptors originate from a human donor with multiple sclerosis. CDR3s include the opening cysteine and the closing phenylalanine or tryptophan. Fields, in order: CDR3 length, J gene, clone size, D gene, V gene, CDR3 DNA, CDR3 protein. D genes are given only for firm matches. Only some rows state a clone size, as once, few, many or a class for expanded clones.

14	TRBJ2-7	few	-	TRBV9	TGTGCCAGCAGCGTAGCTGGTGCCTCCTACGAGCAGTACTTC	CASSVAGASYEQYF
13	TRBJ2-7	-	-	TRBV18	TGTGCCAGCTCACCTAAGGTCGACTACGAGCAGTACTTC	CASSPKVDYEQYF
14	TRBJ1-5	-	-	TRBV30	TGTGCCTGGAGCCTCGGGGGGAGGAATCAGCCCCAGCATTTT	CAWSLGGRNQPQHF
12	TRBJ2-7	-	-	TRBV29-1	TGCAGCGTAAGGGGCGAAAGATACGAGCAGTACTTC	CSVRGERYEQYF
16	TRBJ2-7	-	TRBD2	TRBV29-1	TGCAGCGTTGGGGGTGTAGCGGGAGGGATGTCCTACGAGCAGTACTTC	CSVGGVAGGMSYEQYF
13	TRBJ2-5	few	-	TRBV19	TGTGCCAGTAGTAGGGCAGGACAAGAGACCCAGTACTTC	CASSRAGQETQYF
13	TRBJ1-1	-	TRBD1	TRBV29-1	TGCAGCGTTCGGGACAGGACGAACACTGAAGCTTTCTTT	CSVRDRTNTEAFF
14	TRBJ1-5	-	-	TRBV20-1	TGCAGTGCTAGTGACAGTGTGGGCAATCAGCCCCAGCATTTT	CSASDSVGNQPQHF
14	TRBJ2-7	-	TRBD1	TRBV14	TGTGCCAGCAGCCAAGGGACAGGCCGCTACGAGCAGTACTTC	CASSQGTGRYEQYF
15	TRBJ1-2	once	-	TRBV27	TGTGCCAGCAGTCAAAGAGGATTGGGTAGGGAGGGCTACACCTTC	CASSQRGLGREGYTF
15	TRBJ2-5	-	TRBD2	TRBV20-1	TGCAGTGCTAGAGGGACTAGCGGGTCCCAAGAGACCCAGTACTTC	CSARGTSGSQETQYF
15	TRBJ2-3	-	TRBD1	TRBV12-3/TRBV12-4	TGTGCCAGCAGTTTAGGACAGGGGAGCACAGATACGCAGTATTTT	CASSLGQGSTDTQYF
13	TRBJ1-2	few	-	TRBV12-3/TRBV12-4	TGTGCCAGCAGTTTGGGGGGCAACTATGGCTACACCTTC	CASSLGGNYGYTF
13	TRBJ1-1	-	-	TRBV29-1	TGCAGCGTTGTGAATACGGTGAACACTGAAGCTTTCTTT	CSVVNTVNTEAFF
15	TRBJ1-2	-	-	TRBV3-1	TGTGCCAGCAGCCAGTGGGCAGAATCTAACTATGGCTACACCTTC	CASSQWAESNYGYTF
14	TRBJ2-2	once	-	TRBV29-1	TGCAGCGCAGCGTTCATCGCGAACACCGGGGAGCTGTTTTTT	CSAAFIANTGELFF
14	TRBJ2-3	-	TRBD1	TRBV9	TGTGCCAGCAAAGGGACAGGGGGAGTGGATACGCAGTATTTT	CASKGTGGVDTQYF